The rows below give T cell receptor beta chains drawn from one sample of a study of identical twins. A single record per CDR3 protein comes from TCRdb applying MiXCR to the 5' RACE reads. Of approximately 600,000 distinct CDR3 sequences in the sample, under 8.5% were seen once. This same sample was also part of a study on yellow fever vaccine responses in identical twins.

The sequencing input was PBMCs. These receptor sequences come from a woman between 18 and 29 years old in good health. The CDR3 runs from the conserved cysteine through the conserved F or W. Fields, in order: J gene, clone size, D gene, V gene, CDR3 DNA, CDR3 protein. A D gene is named only where the DNA matches it firmly. Size values are once, few and many counts, or a class for expanded clones, and some rows have none.

j_call: TRBJ2-3
clone_size: few
d_call: -
v_call: TRBV18
cdr3_nt: TGTGCCAGCTCACCACCATTGTGGGTTGATACGCAGTATTTT
cdr3_aa: CASSPPLWVDTQYF

j_call: TRBJ2-5
clone_size: few
d_call: TRBD2
v_call: TRBV10-3
cdr3_nt: TGTGCCATCAGTAAGGCGATAGCGGGTTCGGGGACCCAGTACTTC
cdr3_aa: CAISKAIAGSGTQYF

j_call: TRBJ2-1
clone_size: -
d_call: TRBD1
v_call: TRBV9
cdr3_nt: TGTGCCAGCAGCGTGGGACAGGGGATTCACAATGAGCAGTTCTTC
cdr3_aa: CASSVGQGIHNEQFF

j_call: TRBJ2-7
clone_size: few
d_call: -
v_call: TRBV7-2
cdr3_nt: TGTGCCAGCGGAAAAACCTACGAGCAGTACTTC
cdr3_aa: CASGKTYEQYF

j_call: TRBJ2-3
clone_size: few
d_call: TRBD2
v_call: TRBV12-3/TRBV12-4
cdr3_nt: TGTGCCAGCAGTTCGCTAGCGGGAGCCCACACAGATACGCAGTATTTT
cdr3_aa: CASSSLAGAHTDTQYF

j_call: TRBJ1-1
clone_size: many
d_call: -
v_call: TRBV24-1
cdr3_nt: TGTGCCACCAGTGATGCATCGAGCACTGAAGCTTTCTTT
cdr3_aa: CATSDASSTEAFF

j_call: TRBJ2-5
clone_size: -
d_call: -
v_call: TRBV5-6
cdr3_nt: TGTGCCAGCAGCCACTCGTCCAAAATCGGGCAAGAGACCCAGTACTTC
cdr3_aa: CASSHSSKIGQETQYF

j_call: TRBJ2-2
clone_size: many
d_call: TRBD2
v_call: TRBV7-6
cdr3_nt: TGTGCCAGCAGCGGTCTAGCGGGGACGAACACCGGGGAGCTGTTTTTT
cdr3_aa: CASSGLAGTNTGELFF

j_call: TRBJ2-7
clone_size: -
d_call: TRBD1
v_call: TRBV4-1
cdr3_nt: TGCGCCAGCAGCCAACCGGGACAGCCCTACGAGCAGTACTTC
cdr3_aa: CASSQPGQPYEQYF

j_call: TRBJ2-1
clone_size: -
d_call: -
v_call: TRBV24-1
cdr3_nt: TGTGCCACCAGTGATTTGGACCGTAGTGAGCAGTTCTTC
cdr3_aa: CATSDLDRSEQFF

j_call: TRBJ2-1
clone_size: few
d_call: TRBD2
v_call: TRBV20-1
cdr3_nt: TGCAGTGCTCTCCGGAGGAATAGACTAGCGGTGGAGCAGTTCTTC
cdr3_aa: CSALRRNRLAVEQFF

j_call: TRBJ1-2
clone_size: -
d_call: -
v_call: TRBV29-1
cdr3_nt: TGCAGCGTCGAAGAGAGAACAGGGAGCTATGGCTACACCTTC
cdr3_aa: CSVEERTGSYGYTF

j_call: TRBJ2-7
clone_size: many
d_call: -
v_call: TRBV6-1
cdr3_nt: TGTGCCAGCAGTGAATATATTAGCGGTTCCTACGAGCAGTACTTC
cdr3_aa: CASSEYISGSYEQYF

j_call: TRBJ2-7
clone_size: few
d_call: -
v_call: TRBV14
cdr3_nt: TGTGCCAGCAGCCAAGCTTGGCAGGGGCGCTCCTACGAGCAGTACTTC
cdr3_aa: CASSQAWQGRSYEQYF

j_call: TRBJ1-1
clone_size: few
d_call: -
v_call: TRBV12-3/TRBV12-4
cdr3_nt: TGCGCCAGCAGTCCCGACCGGTCCCAGGGAGAAGCTTTCTTT
cdr3_aa: CASSPDRSQGEAFF

j_call: TRBJ2-1
clone_size: -
d_call: TRBD2
v_call: TRBV5-5
cdr3_nt: TGTGCCAGCAGCTTGTTACTAGCGGGGGTCACTAATGAGCAGTTCTTC
cdr3_aa: CASSLLLAGVTNEQFF

j_call: TRBJ2-5
clone_size: many
d_call: TRBD2
v_call: TRBV4-1
cdr3_nt: TGCGCCAGCAGCCTTCGACTAGCGGGAGCAGAGACCCAGTACTTC
cdr3_aa: CASSLRLAGAETQYF

j_call: TRBJ2-3
clone_size: -
d_call: -
v_call: TRBV7-6
cdr3_nt: TGTGCCAGCAGCTTCCCGCTAGCGCCACTGAGTACGCAGTATTTT
cdr3_aa: CASSFPLAPLSTQYF

j_call: TRBJ2-5
clone_size: -
d_call: TRBD1
v_call: TRBV10-3
cdr3_nt: TGTGCCATCAGTGATCAGGGGGCGCGACCCCAGTACTTC
cdr3_aa: CAISDQGARPQYF

j_call: TRBJ2-7
clone_size: few
d_call: TRBD1
v_call: TRBV28
cdr3_nt: TGTGCCAGCAGCTCCCGCGGGGGGACAGGGGGTTACGAGCAGTACTTC
cdr3_aa: CASSSRGGTGGYEQYF

j_call: TRBJ2-3
clone_size: -
d_call: TRBD2
v_call: TRBV12-3/TRBV12-4
cdr3_nt: TGTGCCAGCAGTCTCGGGACTAGCGGGATACCCCCAAGCACAGATACGCAGTATTTT
cdr3_aa: CASSLGTSGIPPSTDTQYF

j_call: TRBJ2-6
clone_size: many
d_call: TRBD1
v_call: TRBV5-1
cdr3_nt: TGCGCCAGCAGCTCTAGGGACAGCTCTGGGGCCAACGTCCTGACTTTC
cdr3_aa: CASSSRDSSGANVLTF

j_call: TRBJ1-3
clone_size: many
d_call: -
v_call: TRBV2
cdr3_nt: TGTGCCAGCAGGGAGACAGTCTCTGGAAACACCATATATTTT
cdr3_aa: CASRETVSGNTIYF

j_call: TRBJ1-1
clone_size: few
d_call: -
v_call: TRBV6-1
cdr3_nt: TGTGCCAGCTGTCCCGGAGGGACCACTGAAGCTTTCTTT
cdr3_aa: CASCPGGTTEAFF

j_call: TRBJ2-1
clone_size: few
d_call: -
v_call: TRBV6-1
cdr3_nt: TGTGCCAGCAGCCCCGGGACACGAAAACACAATGAGCAGTTCTTC
cdr3_aa: CASSPGTRKHNEQFF

j_call: TRBJ1-6
clone_size: few
d_call: -
v_call: TRBV7-3
cdr3_nt: TGTGCCAGCAGCGCCGACGGGTTGGTTAAACCCCTCCACTTT
cdr3_aa: CASSADGLVKPLHF

j_call: TRBJ1-2
clone_size: -
d_call: -
v_call: TRBV29-1
cdr3_nt: TGCAGCGTTGTAGGGGGACGGGGGAATGGCTACACCTTC
cdr3_aa: CSVVGGRGNGYTF

j_call: TRBJ2-1
clone_size: many
d_call: -
v_call: TRBV12-3/TRBV12-4
cdr3_nt: TGTGCCAGCAGTTCAGCAGGGGCGGGGTACAATGAGCAGTTCTTC
cdr3_aa: CASSSAGAGYNEQFF

j_call: TRBJ2-1
clone_size: few
d_call: TRBD2
v_call: TRBV20-1
cdr3_nt: TGCAGTGCGCGGACTAGCGGGATTTACAATGAGCAGTTCTTC
cdr3_aa: CSARTSGIYNEQFF

j_call: TRBJ2-3
clone_size: few
d_call: -
v_call: TRBV10-3
cdr3_nt: TGTGCCATCAATGGCCCGTCGATTGGTACTAGAGATACGCAGTATTTT
cdr3_aa: CAINGPSIGTRDTQYF

j_call: TRBJ2-3
clone_size: -
d_call: TRBD2
v_call: TRBV7-8
cdr3_nt: TGTGCCAGCAGCTTTGGTAGCGGGGGGGCGTCAGATACGCAGTATTTT
cdr3_aa: CASSFGSGGASDTQYF

j_call: TRBJ2-3
clone_size: -
d_call: -
v_call: TRBV7-9
cdr3_nt: TGTGCCAGCAGCCCAGTCCTCAACACAGATACGCAGTATTTT
cdr3_aa: CASSPVLNTDTQYF

j_call: TRBJ2-1
clone_size: many
d_call: -
v_call: TRBV7-9
cdr3_nt: TGTGCCAGCAGCTTAGGAGGGAAGGCCTACAATGAGCAGTTCTTC
cdr3_aa: CASSLGGKAYNEQFF

j_call: TRBJ2-7
clone_size: -
d_call: -
v_call: TRBV4-1
cdr3_nt: TGCGCCAGCAGCCAGGGCACTAGGACGCGGTACGAGCAGTACTTC
cdr3_aa: CASSQGTRTRYEQYF

j_call: TRBJ2-7
clone_size: -
d_call: -
v_call: TRBV5-1
cdr3_nt: TGCGCCAGCAGCTTGGAAGGGTTTCGCTACGAGCAGTACTTC
cdr3_aa: CASSLEGFRYEQYF

j_call: TRBJ2-7
clone_size: few
d_call: TRBD1
v_call: TRBV27
cdr3_nt: TGTGCCAGCAGTTTTACACAGGGGAACTACGAGCAGTACTTC
cdr3_aa: CASSFTQGNYEQYF

j_call: TRBJ2-3
clone_size: few
d_call: TRBD2
v_call: TRBV28
cdr3_nt: TGTGCCAGCAGCCCCGAGGTCGTAGCGGGGGTACGCACAGATACGCAGTATTTT
cdr3_aa: CASSPEVVAGVRTDTQYF

j_call: TRBJ2-3
clone_size: -
d_call: TRBD2
v_call: TRBV20-1
cdr3_nt: TGCAGTGCTATCATGCTAGCGGGGGAGGATACGCAGTATTTT
cdr3_aa: CSAIMLAGEDTQYF

j_call: TRBJ2-1
clone_size: -
d_call: -
v_call: TRBV2
cdr3_nt: TGTGCCTGCTGTTCCCCCGGGGTAGCGGCCTCCTACAATGAGCAGTTCTTC
cdr3_aa: CACCSPGVAASYNEQFF

j_call: TRBJ2-1
clone_size: many
d_call: TRBD2
v_call: TRBV5-1
cdr3_nt: TGCGCCAGCAGCTTTTCAAGCGGGGGATACAATGAGCAGTTCTTC
cdr3_aa: CASSFSSGGYNEQFF

j_call: TRBJ2-7
clone_size: -
d_call: -
v_call: TRBV11-2
cdr3_nt: TGTGCCAGCAGCTCAGGAGGAAATTCCTACGAGCAGTACTTC
cdr3_aa: CASSSGGNSYEQYF

j_call: TRBJ2-5
clone_size: few
d_call: TRBD1
v_call: TRBV11-1
cdr3_nt: TGTGCCAGCAGCCCCGCCTGGGACAGGGAAAGGGTGCGATCCCAAGAGACCCAGTACTTC
cdr3_aa: CASSPAWDRERVRSQETQYF

j_call: TRBJ1-4
clone_size: -
d_call: -
v_call: TRBV12-3/TRBV12-4
cdr3_nt: TGTGCCAGCAGTGGGGCCGGGGGAAAACTGTTTTTT
cdr3_aa: CASSGAGGKLFF

j_call: TRBJ2-3
clone_size: -
d_call: -
v_call: TRBV20-1
cdr3_nt: TGCAGTGCTAGCGGGTTTGGACAAACGCAGTATTTT
cdr3_aa: CSASGFGQTQYF

j_call: TRBJ2-1
clone_size: many
d_call: -
v_call: TRBV6-5
cdr3_nt: TGTGCCAGCAGTTATTCGGCAGCAGCGGTCGACAATAACAATGAGCAGTTCTTC
cdr3_aa: CASSYSAAAVDNNNEQFF

j_call: TRBJ2-7
clone_size: -
d_call: TRBD2
v_call: TRBV20-1
cdr3_nt: TGCAGTGCCCGCAGCGGGAGGAACGAGCAGTACTTC
cdr3_aa: CSARSGRNEQYF

j_call: TRBJ1-5
clone_size: few
d_call: -
v_call: TRBV10-3
cdr3_nt: TGTGCCATCAGTGCTGGGGGAAGAGGCAATCAGCCCCAGCATTTT
cdr3_aa: CAISAGGRGNQPQHF

j_call: TRBJ2-1
clone_size: many
d_call: TRBD2
v_call: TRBV4-1
cdr3_nt: TGCGCCAGCAGCCAAGGGGGGAGGGCCTTCGATGAGCAGTTCTTC
cdr3_aa: CASSQGGRAFDEQFF

j_call: TRBJ1-5
clone_size: -
d_call: TRBD1
v_call: TRBV4-1
cdr3_nt: TGCGCCAGCAGCCATGTTATCCGGGACAGGGCGTTTTTGGGCAATCAGCCCCAGCATTTT
cdr3_aa: CASSHVIRDRAFLGNQPQHF

j_call: TRBJ2-5
clone_size: -
d_call: TRBD2
v_call: TRBV7-2
cdr3_nt: TGTGCCAGCAGCTCCCTAGCGGTGCCCGAAGAGACCCAGTACTTC
cdr3_aa: CASSSLAVPEETQYF

j_call: TRBJ2-1
clone_size: many
d_call: TRBD1
v_call: TRBV10-3
cdr3_nt: TGTGCCATCGAAGGGACAGGTAATGAGCAGTTCTTC
cdr3_aa: CAIEGTGNEQFF

j_call: TRBJ2-3
clone_size: -
d_call: -
v_call: TRBV6-1
cdr3_nt: TGTGCCAGCAGTGAAGCGTCAGGAGGCGCTAGCACAGATACGCAGTATTTT
cdr3_aa: CASSEASGGASTDTQYF

j_call: TRBJ2-1
clone_size: -
d_call: TRBD1
v_call: TRBV12-3/TRBV12-4
cdr3_nt: TGTGCCACCTCCACCCGGACAGGGTGGAATGAGCAGTTCTTC
cdr3_aa: CATSTRTGWNEQFF

j_call: TRBJ2-5
clone_size: many
d_call: TRBD2
v_call: TRBV12-3/TRBV12-4
cdr3_nt: TGTGCCAGCAGCCGAACTAGCGGGGGTTTCCAAGAGACCCAGTACTTC
cdr3_aa: CASSRTSGGFQETQYF

j_call: TRBJ2-1
clone_size: -
d_call: -
v_call: TRBV3-1
cdr3_nt: TGTGCCAGCAGCCGGGAAAGGACAACTAGGGACAATGAGCAGTTCTTC
cdr3_aa: CASSRERTTRDNEQFF

j_call: TRBJ2-4
clone_size: few
d_call: -
v_call: TRBV25-1
cdr3_nt: TGTGCCAGCAGTGCCGCCGGGACGGGAAACATTCAGTACTTC
cdr3_aa: CASSAAGTGNIQYF

j_call: TRBJ2-1
clone_size: -
d_call: TRBD2
v_call: TRBV7-9
cdr3_nt: TGTGCCAGCAGCTTAGAGGGACTAGCGGGGGGATCCAATGAGCAGTTCTTC
cdr3_aa: CASSLEGLAGGSNEQFF

j_call: TRBJ2-2
clone_size: -
d_call: -
v_call: TRBV20-1
cdr3_nt: TGCAGTGCTAGCAAGGGGCTATCCACCGGGGAGCTGTTTTTT
cdr3_aa: CSASKGLSTGELFF

j_call: TRBJ2-3
clone_size: many
d_call: -
v_call: TRBV4-1
cdr3_nt: TGCGCCAGCAGCCAAGTCGCCAATACCATTGGCACAGATACGCAGTATTTT
cdr3_aa: CASSQVANTIGTDTQYF